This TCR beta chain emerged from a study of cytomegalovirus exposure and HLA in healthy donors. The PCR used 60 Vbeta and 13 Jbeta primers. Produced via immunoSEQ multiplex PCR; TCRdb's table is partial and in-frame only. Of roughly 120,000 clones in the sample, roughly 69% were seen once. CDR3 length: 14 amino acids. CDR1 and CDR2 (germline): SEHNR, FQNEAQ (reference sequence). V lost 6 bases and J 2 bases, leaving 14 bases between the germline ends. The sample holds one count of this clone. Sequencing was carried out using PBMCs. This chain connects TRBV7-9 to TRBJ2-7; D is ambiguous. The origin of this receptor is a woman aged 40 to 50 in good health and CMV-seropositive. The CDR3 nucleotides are TGTGCCAGCAGTTCGACAATGCTAACCTACGAGCAGTACTTC. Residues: CASSSTMLTYEQYF.